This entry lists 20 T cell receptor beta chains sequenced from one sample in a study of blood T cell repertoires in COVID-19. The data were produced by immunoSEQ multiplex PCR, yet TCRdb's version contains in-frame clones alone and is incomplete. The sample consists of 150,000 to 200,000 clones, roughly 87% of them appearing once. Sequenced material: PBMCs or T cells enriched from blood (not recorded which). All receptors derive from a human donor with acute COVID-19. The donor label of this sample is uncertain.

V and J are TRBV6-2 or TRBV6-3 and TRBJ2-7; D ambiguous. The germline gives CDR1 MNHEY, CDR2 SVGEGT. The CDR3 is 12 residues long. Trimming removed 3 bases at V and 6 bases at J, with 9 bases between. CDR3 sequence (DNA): TGTGCCAGCAGTTATACTCTCGTCGAGCAGTACTTC. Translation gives CASSYTLVEQYF.

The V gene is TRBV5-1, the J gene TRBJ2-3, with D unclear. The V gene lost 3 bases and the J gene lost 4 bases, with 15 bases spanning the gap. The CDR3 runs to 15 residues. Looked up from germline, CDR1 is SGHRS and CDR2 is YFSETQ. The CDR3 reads CASSSLTSLPDTQYF. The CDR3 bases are TGCGCCAGCAGCTCCCTCACGAGCCTCCCAGATACGCAGTATTTT. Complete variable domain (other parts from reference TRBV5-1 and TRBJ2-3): KAGVTQTPRYLIKTRGQQVTLSCSPISGHRSVSWYQQTPGQGLQFLFEYFSETQRNKGNFPGRFSGRQFSNSRSEMNVSTLELGDSALYLCASSSLTSLPDTQYFGPGTRLTVL.

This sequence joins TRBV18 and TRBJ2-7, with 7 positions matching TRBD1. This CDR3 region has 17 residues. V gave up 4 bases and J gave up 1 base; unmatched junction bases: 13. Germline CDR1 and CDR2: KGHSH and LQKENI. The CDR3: CASSQLPATGQSYEQYF. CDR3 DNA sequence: TGTGCCAGCTCACAACTACCAGCGACAGGGCAGTCCTACGAGCAGTACTTC.

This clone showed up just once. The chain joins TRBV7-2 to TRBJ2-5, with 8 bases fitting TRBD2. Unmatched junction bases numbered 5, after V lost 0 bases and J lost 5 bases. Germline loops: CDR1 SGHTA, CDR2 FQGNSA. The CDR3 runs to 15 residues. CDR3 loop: CASSLASGGWETQYF. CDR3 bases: TGTGCCAGCAGCTTAGCGTCGGGGGGGTGGGAGACCCAGTACTTC.

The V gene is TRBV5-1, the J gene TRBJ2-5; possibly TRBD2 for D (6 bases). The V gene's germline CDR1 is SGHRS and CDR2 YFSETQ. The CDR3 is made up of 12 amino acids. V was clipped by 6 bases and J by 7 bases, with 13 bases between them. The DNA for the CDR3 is TGCGCCAGCACCGGGGGTGGAGCGACCCAGTACTTC. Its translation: CASTGGGATQYF.

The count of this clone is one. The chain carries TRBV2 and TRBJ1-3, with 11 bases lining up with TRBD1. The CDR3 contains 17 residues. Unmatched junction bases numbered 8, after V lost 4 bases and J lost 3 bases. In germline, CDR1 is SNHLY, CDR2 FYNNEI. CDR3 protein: CASSVGTGQGVGNTIYF. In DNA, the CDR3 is TGTGCCAGCAGTGTAGGAACGGGACAGGGGGTTGGAAACACCATATATTTT.

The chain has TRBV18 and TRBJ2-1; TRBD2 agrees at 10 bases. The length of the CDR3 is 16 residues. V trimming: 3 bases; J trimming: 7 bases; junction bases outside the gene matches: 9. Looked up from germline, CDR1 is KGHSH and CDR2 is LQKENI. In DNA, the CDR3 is TGTGCCAGCTCACCCCAGAGCGGGGGGGCGACAAATGAGCAGTTCTTC. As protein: CASSPQSGGATNEQFF. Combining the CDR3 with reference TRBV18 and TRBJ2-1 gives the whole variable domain NAGVMQNPRHLVRRRGQEARLRCSPMKGHSHVYWYRQLPEEGLKFMVYLQKENIIDESGMPKERFSAEFPKEGPSILRIQQVVRGDSAAYFCASSPQSGGATNEQFFGPGTRLTVL.

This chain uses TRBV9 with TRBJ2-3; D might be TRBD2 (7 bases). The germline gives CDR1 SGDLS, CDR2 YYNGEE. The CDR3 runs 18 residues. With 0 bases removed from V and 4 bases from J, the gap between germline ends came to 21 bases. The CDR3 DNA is TGTGCCAGCAGCGTAGGATGGGCGGAGGGGGGGAGAGCAGATACGCAGTATTTT. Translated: CASSVGWAEGGRADTQYF.

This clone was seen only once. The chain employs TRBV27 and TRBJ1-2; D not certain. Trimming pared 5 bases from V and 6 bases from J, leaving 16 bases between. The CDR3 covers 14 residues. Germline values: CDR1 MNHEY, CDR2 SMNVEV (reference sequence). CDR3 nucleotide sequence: TGTGCCAGCAGTCCCTCGACACGGAGGGATGGCTACACCTTC. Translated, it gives CASSPSTRRDGYTF.

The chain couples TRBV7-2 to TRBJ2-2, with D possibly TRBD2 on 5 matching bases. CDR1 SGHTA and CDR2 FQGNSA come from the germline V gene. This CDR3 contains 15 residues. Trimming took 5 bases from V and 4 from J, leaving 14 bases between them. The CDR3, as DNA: TGTGCCAGCAGCCCACGTACCGCGGGCACCGGGGAGCTGTTTTTT. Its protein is CASSPRTAGTGELFF.

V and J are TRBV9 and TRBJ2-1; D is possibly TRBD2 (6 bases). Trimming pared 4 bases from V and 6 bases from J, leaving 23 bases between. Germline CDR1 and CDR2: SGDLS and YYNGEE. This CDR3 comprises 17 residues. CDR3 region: CASSPYQGLPFLNEQFF. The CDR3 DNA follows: TGTGCCAGCAGCCCGTACCAGGGACTCCCGTTCCTCAATGAGCAGTTCTTC.

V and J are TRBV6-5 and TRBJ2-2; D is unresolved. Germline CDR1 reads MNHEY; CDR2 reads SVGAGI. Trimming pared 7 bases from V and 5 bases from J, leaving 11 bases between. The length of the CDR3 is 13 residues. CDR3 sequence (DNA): TGTGCCAGCACGAATCCCGGGACCGGGGAGCTGTTTTTT. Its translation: CASTNPGTGELFF.

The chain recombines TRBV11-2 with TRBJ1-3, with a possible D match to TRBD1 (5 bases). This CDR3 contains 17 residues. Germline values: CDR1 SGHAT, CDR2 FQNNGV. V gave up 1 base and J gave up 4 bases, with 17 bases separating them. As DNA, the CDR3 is TGTGCCAGCAGCTTAGGTCGCCTTGCAGGGATGGGAAACACCATATATTTT. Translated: CASSLGRLAGMGNTIYF.

CDR3 amino acids: CASSAGGETQYF. CDR3 DNA: TGTGCCAGCAGCGCTGGAGGGGAGACCCAGTACTTC. The chain joins TRBV7-2 to TRBJ2-5; tentative D call: TRBD2 (6 bases). Deletions cut 5 bases from V and 5 bases from J, with 9 bases between. Germline V CDR1 and CDR2: SGHTA, FQGNSA. The CDR3 contains 12 residues.

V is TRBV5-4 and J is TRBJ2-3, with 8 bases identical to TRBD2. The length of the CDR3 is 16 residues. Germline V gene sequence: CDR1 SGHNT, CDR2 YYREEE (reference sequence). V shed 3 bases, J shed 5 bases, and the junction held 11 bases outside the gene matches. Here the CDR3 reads CASSSRYEAGVDTQYF. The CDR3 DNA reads TGTGCCAGCAGCTCGCGGTATGAAGCGGGGGTAGATACGCAGTATTTT.

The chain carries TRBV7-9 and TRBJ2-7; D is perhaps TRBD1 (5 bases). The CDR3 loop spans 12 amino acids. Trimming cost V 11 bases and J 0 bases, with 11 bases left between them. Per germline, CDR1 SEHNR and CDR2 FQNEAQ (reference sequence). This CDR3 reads CAGQESSYEQYF. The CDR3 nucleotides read TGTGCCGGACAAGAAAGCTCCTACGAGCAGTACTTC.

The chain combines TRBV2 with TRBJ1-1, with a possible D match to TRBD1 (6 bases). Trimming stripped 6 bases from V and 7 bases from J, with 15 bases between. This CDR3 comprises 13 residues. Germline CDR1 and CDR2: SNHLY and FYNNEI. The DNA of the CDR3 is TGTGCCAGCAGGGGACAAACCATTGGTGAAGCTTTCTTT. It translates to CASRGQTIGEAFF.

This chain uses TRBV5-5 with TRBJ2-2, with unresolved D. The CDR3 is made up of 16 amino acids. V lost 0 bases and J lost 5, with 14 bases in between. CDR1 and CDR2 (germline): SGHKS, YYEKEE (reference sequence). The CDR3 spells CASSLVAVARTGELFF. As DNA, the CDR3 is TGTGCCAGCAGCTTGGTGGCGGTCGCGAGGACCGGGGAGCTGTTTTTT.

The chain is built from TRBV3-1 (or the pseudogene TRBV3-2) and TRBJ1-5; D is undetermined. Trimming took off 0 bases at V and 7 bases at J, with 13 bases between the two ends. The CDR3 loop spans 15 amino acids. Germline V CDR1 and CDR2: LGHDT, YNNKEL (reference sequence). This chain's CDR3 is CASSQDSGGWQPQHF. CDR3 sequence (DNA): TGTGCCAGCAGCCAAGATTCGGGAGGCTGGCAGCCCCAGCATTTT.

The CDR3 DNA sequence: TGTGCCTACCTGGCCCCACCCCTCCACTTT. Translated, it gives CAYLAPPLHF. This chain uses TRBV30 with TRBJ1-6, with D unclear. The germline CDR1 and CDR2 sequences are GTSNPN and SVGIG (reference sequence). Trimming stripped 7 bases from V and 11 bases from J, with 9 bases between. The CDR3 covers 10 residues.